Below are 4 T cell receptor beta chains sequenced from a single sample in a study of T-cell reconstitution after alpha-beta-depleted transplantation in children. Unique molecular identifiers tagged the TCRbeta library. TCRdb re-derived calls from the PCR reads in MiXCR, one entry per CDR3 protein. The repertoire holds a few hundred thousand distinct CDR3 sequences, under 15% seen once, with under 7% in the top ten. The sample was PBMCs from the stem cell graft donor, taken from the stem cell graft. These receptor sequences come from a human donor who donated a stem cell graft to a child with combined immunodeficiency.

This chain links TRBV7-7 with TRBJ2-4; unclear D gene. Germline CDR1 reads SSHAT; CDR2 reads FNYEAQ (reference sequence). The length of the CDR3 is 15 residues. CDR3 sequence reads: CVNTRGDLAKNIQYF. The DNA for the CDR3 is TGTGTTAATACCCGTGGGGATTTGGCCAAAAACATTCAGTACTTC.

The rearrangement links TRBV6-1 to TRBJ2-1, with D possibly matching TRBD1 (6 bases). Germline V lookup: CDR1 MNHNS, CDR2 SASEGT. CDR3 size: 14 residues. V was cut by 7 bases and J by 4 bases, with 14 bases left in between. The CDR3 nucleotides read TGTGCCAGCAACCCCCGGGACACTTACAATGAGCAGTTCTTC. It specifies CASNPRDTYNEQFF.

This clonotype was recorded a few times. CDR3 coding DNA: TGTGCCAGTAGTGAAGGGACAGGGAAGCAGTTCTTC. Amino acid sequence: CASSEGTGKQFF. The J gene is TRBJ2-1, the V gene TRBV19, with 9 bases that match TRBD1. CDR1 and CDR2 (germline): LNHDA, SQIVND (reference sequence). The CDR3 is 12 amino acids. Trimming took 5 bases from V and 11 from J; bases not matched to a gene: 4.

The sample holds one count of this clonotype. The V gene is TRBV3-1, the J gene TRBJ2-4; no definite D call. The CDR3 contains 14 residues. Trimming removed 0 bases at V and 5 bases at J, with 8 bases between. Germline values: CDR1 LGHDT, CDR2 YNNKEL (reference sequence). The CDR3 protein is CASSQDFTENIQYF. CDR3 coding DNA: TGTGCCAGCAGCCAAGATTTTACAGAAAACATTCAGTACTTC.